A single sample gave rise to the 20 T cell receptor beta chains below, sequenced in a study of shared T cell receptors in the human thymus. TCRdb's copy holds only in-frame clones and misses some; the assay was immunoSEQ multiplex PCR. The sample consists of some 640,000 clones, about 87% of them appearing once. The same data also went into a second study, on human thymus T cells.

Sequencing was carried out using thymocytes. The receptors were sampled from a boy younger than two with a congenital heart defect.

The V gene is TRBV29-1, the J gene TRBJ2-3, with 9 bases lining up with TRBD2. Per germline, CDR1 SQVTM and CDR2 ANQGSEA. The CDR3 spans 14 residues. V lost 0 bases to trimming and J lost 5 bases; unmatched junction nucleotides: 3. Here the CDR3 reads CSVEDSGSLDTQYF. The CDR3 DNA is TGCAGCGTTGAAGATAGCGGGAGTTTAGATACGCAGTATTTT.

This clone has a handful of counts. The chain joins TRBV6-1 to TRBJ2-1; 7 nucleotides agree with TRBD2. Germline V gives CDR1 MNHNS, CDR2 SASEGT. CDR3 length: 18 amino acids. Trimming at V came to 4 bases and at J to 1 base, leaving 13 bases not matched to a gene. The CDR3 DNA is TGTGCCAGCAGTGGGTCCTTTCTGCTAGCGGATTCCTACAATGAGCAGTTCTTC. This encodes CASSGSFLLADSYNEQFF.

The genes are TRBV30 and TRBJ1-6; D perhaps matches TRBD1 (5 bases). With 4 bases removed from V and 3 bases from J, the gap between germline ends came to 7 bases. The CDR3 has 13 residues. CDR1 and CDR2 (germline): GTSNPN, SVGIG (reference sequence). In nucleotides, the CDR3 is TGTGCCTGGAAGGGGAACTATAATTCACCCCTCCACTTT. It yields the protein CAWKGNYNSPLHF.

This clone has a handful of counts. V gene TRBV30 combines with J gene TRBJ1-1, with a possible D match to TRBD1 (5 bases). The CDR3 totals 19 residues. V lost 0 bases and J lost 0, with 23 bases in between. Germline CDR1 reads GTSNPN; CDR2 reads SVGIG (reference sequence). DNA for the CDR3: TGTGCCTGGAGTGTACTGAGTCAGTCGGGGGACCGAATGAACACTGAAGCTTTCTTT. It codes for CAWSVLSQSGDRMNTEAFF. The variable domain in full, completed from reference TRBV30 and TRBJ1-1, reads SQTIHQWPATLVQPVGSPLSLECTVEGTSNPNLYWYRQAAGRGLQLLFYSVGIGQISSEVPQNLSASRPQDRQFILSSKKLLLSDSGFYLCAWSVLSQSGDRMNTEAFFGQGTRLTVV.

The rearrangement links TRBV9 to TRBJ2-7, with D perhaps TRBD2 (6 bases). This CDR3 is built from 21 residues. CDR1 is SGDLS, CDR2 YYNGEE, per germline. Trimming removed 0 bases at V and 4 bases at J, with 32 bases between. The CDR3 DNA sequence: TGTGCCAGCAGCGTAGATGTGACCGACGGCGGGACTGATCGGCCGACATACGAGCAGTACTTC. Protein product: CASSVDVTDGGTDRPTYEQYF.

J is TRBJ1-1 and V is TRBV14; 9 nucleotides line up with TRBD1. This CDR3 contains 18 residues. Per the germline V gene, CDR1 is SGHDN and CDR2 is FVKESK. J lost 4 bases, V lost 1 base, and 13 bases had no gene match. CDR3 residues: CASSQGRNSGQGFTEAFF. The CDR3 coding sequence is TGTGCCAGCAGCCAAGGGAGAAACTCGGGACAGGGATTCACTGAAGCTTTCTTT.

This chain uses TRBV7-9 with TRBJ2-7; D perhaps matches TRBD1 (5 bases). The V end lost 0 bases, the J end lost 2 bases, and 14 bases lay between the germline ends. There are 16 residues in the CDR3. The germline V gene encodes CDR1 SEHNR and CDR2 FQNEAQ (reference sequence). CDR3 nucleotides: TGTGCCAGCAGCTTAGCGCCGAGACAGCATACCTACGAGCAGTACTTC. Translated: CASSLAPRQHTYEQYF.

CDR3 sequence reads: CASSQDRGGSKNIQYF. CDR3 coding DNA: TGCGCCAGCAGCCAAGATCGTGGGGGGTCCAAAAACATTCAGTACTTC. The J gene is TRBJ2-4, the V gene TRBV4-3; D is possibly TRBD2 (6 bases). The length of the CDR3 is 16 residues. Germline CDR1 is LGHNA and CDR2 is YSLEER. Trimming removed 0 bases from V and 2 bases from J, with 11 bases in between.

This clone was counted a few times. The gene calls are TRBV4-1 and TRBJ1-4; 11 bases align to TRBD1. After removal of 0 bases from V and 7 bases from J, the junction contained 7 bases not matched to a gene. This CDR3 contains 17 residues. Germline V CDR1 and CDR2: MGHRA, YSYEKL. The CDR3: CASSQDQSGTGGEKLFF. In nucleotides, the CDR3 is TGCGCCAGCAGCCAAGATCAATCTGGGACAGGGGGTGAAAAACTGTTTTTT.

The chain uses TRBV2 and TRBJ2-3; perhaps TRBD1 as D (6 bases). Trimming cost V 5 bases and J 4 bases, with 19 bases left between them. The CDR3 sequence is 16 residues long. CDR1 and CDR2 from the germline V gene are SNHLY and FYNNEI. The CDR3 DNA is TGTGCCAGCAGTCCGACAGGCCCACGGGGCGCAGATACGCAGTATTTT. As protein: CASSPTGPRGADTQYF.

The chain uses TRBV18 and TRBJ2-3, with 8 bases identical to TRBD2. The length of the CDR3 is 15 residues. Trimming removed 4 bases from V and 0 bases from J; junction bases left unmatched: 3. Germline V gene data show CDR1 as KGHSH and CDR2 as LQKENI. This CDR3 reads CASSRTSGSTDTQYF. The CDR3 coding sequence is TGTGCCAGCTCACGAACTAGCGGTAGCACAGATACGCAGTATTTT. Full variable domain (rest looked up from reference TRBV18 and TRBJ2-3): NAGVMQNPRHLVRRRGQEARLRCSPMKGHSHVYWYRQLPEEGLKFMVYLQKENIIDESGMPKERFSAEFPKEGPSILRIQQVVRGDSAAYFCASSRTSGSTDTQYFGPGTRLTVL.

J is TRBJ2-5 and V is TRBV14; possibly TRBD2 for D (7 bases). The V and J ends lost 1 base and 3 bases respectively, with 12 bases between them. This CDR3 spans 15 amino acids. Germline V CDR1 and CDR2: SGHDN, FVKESK. The CDR3 region is CASSQGTGREETQYF. In DNA form, the CDR3 reads TGTGCCAGCAGCCAAGGTACAGGGAGGGAAGAGACCCAGTACTTC.

This sequence joins TRBV7-2 and TRBJ2-2; TRBD2 agrees at 10 bases. Germline V gene data show CDR1 as SGHTA and CDR2 as FQGNSA. The CDR3 spans 16 residues. V shed 4 bases, J shed 3 bases, and the junction held 5 bases outside the gene matches. The CDR3 protein is CASSYKRGGHTGELFF. In DNA, the CDR3 is TGTGCCAGCAGCTATAAGCGGGGGGGCCACACCGGGGAGCTGTTTTTT.

V gene TRBV6-6 combines with J gene TRBJ2-1, with D tentatively TRBD2 (5 bases). V lost 5 bases and J 8 bases, leaving 16 bases between the germline ends. The CDR3 sequence is 14 residues long. Germline lookup yields CDR1 MNHNY and CDR2 SVGAGI (reference sequence). This CDR3 is CASSTGHGIHEQFF. As DNA, the CDR3 is TGTGCCAGCAGTACGGGCCACGGGATTCATGAGCAGTTCTTC.

CDR3 loop: CASSLIRPGNTIYF. The DNA of the CDR3 is TGTGCCAGCAGCTTAATTCGTCCTGGAAACACCATATATTTT. V usage is TRBV7-2 and J usage is TRBJ1-3, with unresolved D. CDR1 and CDR2 from the germline V gene are SGHTA and FQGNSA. V was pared by 2 bases and J by 2 bases, with 7 bases between. The CDR3 spans 14 residues.

The chain is built from TRBV5-6 and TRBJ2-3; maybe TRBD2 (6 bases). V shed 2 bases and J shed 0 bases, with 7 bases lying between them. Germline V CDR1 and CDR2: SGHDT, YYEEEE. CDR3 length: 14 amino acids. The CDR3 DNA sequence: TGTGCCAGCAGCTTACGGGGGAGCACAGATACGCAGTATTTT. Its protein product is CASSLRGSTDTQYF.

This chain joins TRBV11-3 and TRBJ2-5, with 7 bases identical to TRBD2. Germline loops: CDR1 SGHNT, CDR2 YENEEA. V dropped 1 base and J dropped 2; count of bases not matched to a gene: 10. The CDR3 is 17 amino acids. The CDR3, as DNA: TGTGCCAGCAGCTTAGGGGAGCGAGCGGGGACGCAAGAGACCCAGTACTTC. This translates into CASSLGERAGTQETQYF.

The rearrangement joins TRBV28 to TRBJ2-1, with a weak D call TRBD1 (5 bases). CDR3 length equals 13 residues. V shed 6 bases and J shed 4 bases, with 10 bases lying between them. Germline CDR1 and CDR2: MDHEN and SYDVKM. The chain's CDR3 is CASRGRAYNEQFF. CDR3 nucleotide sequence: TGTGCCAGCAGGGGCAGGGCTTACAATGAGCAGTTCTTC.

This clone occurred a few times. The chain combines TRBV9 with TRBJ2-1; weak D call: TRBD2 (6 bases). Germline assignment: CDR1 SGDLS and CDR2 YYNGEE. CDR3 length: 15 amino acids. Trimming left V 4 bases short and J 1 base short, with 12 bases between. The CDR3 here is CASSLAGRSYNEQFF. As DNA, the CDR3 is TGTGCCAGCAGCCTCGCAGGGAGGTCCTACAATGAGCAGTTCTTC.

The chain combines TRBV2 with TRBJ1-6, with D perhaps TRBD1 (5 bases). V lost 11 bases, J lost 8 bases, and 16 bases lay in between. The CDR3 has 13 amino acids. The germline V gene has CDR1 SNHLY and CDR2 FYNNEI. In nucleotides, the CDR3 is TGTGCCGTTACAGGTTCCGGAGATTCACCCCTCCACTTT. As protein: CAVTGSGDSPLHF.